This T cell receptor beta chain was identified in a study of cytomegalovirus exposure and HLA in healthy donors. Study-level results: HLA alleles were associated with 17,000 or so TCR beta sequences in a later analysis at 0.05 false discovery rate.

Primers for the PCR totalled 60 Vbeta and 13 Jbeta. Sequencing used immunoSEQ multiplex PCR; TCRdb keeps in-frame clones, though not all of them. The sample holds about 100,000 clones; about 79% are singletons and the top ten take around 4%. V shed 2 bases and J shed 2 bases, with 18 bases lying between them. There are 16 residues in the CDR3. Germline lookup yields CDR1 GTSNPN and CDR2 SVGIG (reference sequence). About this clone itself: Antigen: not known.

The specimen sequenced was PBMCs. The TCR comes from a female donor in good health and CMV-seropositive. The chain links TRBV30 to TRBJ1-1; TRBD1 is a possible D gene (6 bases). CDR3 protein: CAWSPVGHLSNTEAFF. CDR3 bases: TGTGCCTGGAGTCCGGTGGGACACCTCTCTAACACTGAAGCTTTCTTT.